The present T cell receptor (beta chain) was sequenced within a study of T cell responses to AZD1222 COVID-19 vaccine. Findings of the study overall: Among the donors, most were white British and more were female, and clonal diversity was possibly underestimated. Only a handful of people who got AZD1222 tested seropositive at baseline. Unmutated regions of variants are reportedly targeted by nearly half of spike-specific TCRs.

The ends lost 5 bases at V and 4 bases at J; junction bases unmatched: 8. Germline V gene data show CDR1 as SEHNR and CDR2 as FQNEAQ (reference sequence). The CDR3 runs to 14 residues. Doses given second, at about 4 or about 12 weeks, were pooled. Only in-frame clones appear in the TCRdb table, and some are missing; sequencing was by immunoSEQ multiplex PCR. The data hold some 190,000 clones, with approximately 93% observed a single time. Turning to this clone: Antigen specificity is unknown.

The source is an adult who received the AZD1222 COVID-19 vaccine. The chain is built from TRBV7-9 and TRBJ2-7; 7 bases are shared with TRBD1. This specimen consisted of peripheral blood, obtained 28 days after the second AZD1222 dose. The CDR3: CASSRQGTAYEQYF. The CDR3 DNA follows: TGTGCCAGCAGCCGTCAAGGGACAGCATACGAGCAGTACTTC.